The 21 T cell receptor beta chains below all came from one sample that was sequenced in a study of shared clonotypes between healthy human individuals. The naive CD8 population came from CD45RO-negative cells selected for CCR7, without terminally differentiated effector memory CD45RA+ cells. The assay was immunoSEQ multiplex PCR, and TCRdb's table has in-frame clones only and misses some. Of about 2 million clones in the sample, about 95% were seen once. The sample taken for sequencing was naive CD8+ T cells sorted from blood. Source of these receptors: a man aged 18 to 35 in good health.

J is TRBJ2-7 and V is TRBV9; TRBD1 matches at 7 bases. CDR3 size: 16 residues. Germline V gene sequence: CDR1 SGDLS, CDR2 YYNGEE. V trimming: 0 bases; J trimming: 1 base; junction bases outside the gene matches: 7. CDR3 sequence: CASSVDFKTGSYEQYF. As DNA, the CDR3 is TGTGCCAGCAGCGTAGATTTCAAGACAGGGTCCTACGAGCAGTACTTC.

The J gene is TRBJ1-1, the V gene TRBV30, with D maybe TRBD1 (5 bases). Deletions cut 8 bases from V and 6 bases from J, with 16 bases between. CDR3 length: 12 amino acids. Germline lookup yields CDR1 GTSNPN and CDR2 SVGIG (reference sequence). The DNA for the CDR3 is TGTGCCGGGGACGGATTAAAGGCTGAAGCTTTCTTT. Encoded protein: CAGDGLKAEAFF.

The V gene is TRBV11-1, the J gene TRBJ2-1; D is undetermined. V dropped 5 bases and J dropped 9 bases, with 11 bases sitting between them. CDR1 SGHAT and CDR2 FQDESV come from the germline V gene (reference sequence). CDR3 length: 12 amino acids. The CDR3 protein is CASSPRYCEQFF. In DNA form, the CDR3 reads TGTGCCAGCAGCCCCCGGTATTGTGAGCAGTTCTTC.

This chain connects TRBV27 to TRBJ2-7; D not certain. The ends were cut back, 0 bases at V and 3 bases at J, with 6 bases in the middle. The CDR3 has 13 residues. Germline loops: CDR1 MNHEY, CDR2 SMNVEV (reference sequence). Here the CDR3 reads CASSLSFDYEQYF. CDR3 coding DNA: TGTGCCAGCAGTTTATCGTTTGACTACGAGCAGTACTTC.

This clone was detected only once. CDR3 protein: CASSTWGEGPSTQYF. The DNA for the CDR3 is TGTGCCAGCAGCACGTGGGGGGAGGGCCCAAGTACGCAGTATTTT. The chain uses TRBV13 and TRBJ2-3, with TRBD2 matching over 7 bases. The CDR3 covers 15 residues. CDR1 and CDR2 from the germline V gene are PRHDT and FYEKMQ (reference sequence). V lost 5 bases, J lost 8 bases, and 13 bases stayed unmatched.

This clone has just one count. V gene TRBV7-9 combines with J gene TRBJ1-6, with 9 bases fitting TRBD1. The CDR3 loop spans 16 amino acids. The ends lost 3 bases at V and 7 bases at J; junction bases unmatched: 7. In germline, CDR1 is SEHNR, CDR2 FQNEAQ (reference sequence). The CDR3: CASSFAGGTGNSPLHF. CDR3 nucleotide sequence: TGTGCCAGCAGCTTTGCAGGCGGGACAGGGAATTCACCCCTCCACTTT.

With respect to this clone: The sample holds other DNA sequences that translate to the same CDR3. The genes are TRBV5-4 and TRBJ1-1; D unresolved. With 0 bases removed from V and 1 base from J, the gap between germline ends came to 7 bases. CDR1 SGHNT and CDR2 YYREEE come from the germline V gene (reference sequence). The CDR3 extends over 14 amino acids. DNA of the CDR3: TGTGCCAGCAGCTTGGGCCAGACGAACACTGAAGCTTTCTTT. Translation: CASSLGQTNTEAFF.

The chain combines TRBV25-1 with TRBJ2-5, with 7 nucleotides matching TRBD2. Germline V gene sequence: CDR1 MGHDK, CDR2 SYGVNS. CDR3 length equals 16 residues. The J segment lost 2 bases and the V segment lost 2 bases, leaving 8 bases of the junction unmatched. The CDR3 DNA follows: TGTGCCAGCAGTGAAGGTACTAGCGCGACACAAGAGACCCAGTACTTC. Translating gives CASSEGTSATQETQYF.

This chain links TRBV5-6 with TRBJ2-1; D is tentatively TRBD1 or TRBD2 (5 bases each). CDR1 and CDR2 from the germline V gene are SGHDT and YYEEEE. The CDR3 is made up of 13 amino acids. V lost 0 bases to trimming and J lost 10 bases, with 11 bases between them. This CDR3 reads CASSLDTGDEQFF. For the CDR3, the DNA is TGTGCCAGCAGCTTGGACACCGGGGACGAGCAGTTCTTC.

The V gene is TRBV27, the J gene TRBJ2-7; 12 bases are a match to TRBD1. The J segment lost 4 bases and the V segment lost 5 bases, leaving 6 bases of the junction unmatched. CDR1 and CDR2 (germline): MNHEY, SMNVEV (reference sequence). The CDR3 totals 15 residues. CDR3 in DNA: TGTGCCAGCAGTGTAGGGACAGGGGGCGCGTACGAGCAGTACTTC. Translation: CASSVGTGGAYEQYF.

This chain uses TRBV5-6 with TRBJ1-4; D unresolved. The V end was cut by 0 bases, the J end by 4 bases, with 7 bases between. Germline V gene data show CDR1 as SGHDT and CDR2 as YYEEEE. The CDR3 covers 14 residues. DNA for the CDR3: TGTGCCAGCAGCTTGGCCCCGAATAATGAAAAACTGTTTTTT. Translation gives CASSLAPNNEKLFF. The variable domain in full, completed from reference TRBV5-6 and TRBJ1-4, reads DAGVTQSPTHLIKTRGQQVTLRCSPKSGHDTVSWYQQALGQGPQFIFQYYEEEERQRGNFPDRFSGHQFPNYSSELNVNALLLGDSALYLCASSLAPNNEKLFFGSGTQLSVL.

The chain is built from TRBV6-1 and TRBJ1-5, with 8 bases fitting TRBD1. V lost 4 bases, J lost 7 bases, and 3 bases stayed unmatched. The V gene's germline CDR1 is MNHNS and CDR2 SASEGT. This CDR3 is 13 amino acids long. This chain's CDR3 is CASSGQGWQPQHF. CDR3 nucleotides: TGTGCCAGCAGTGGACAGGGGTGGCAGCCCCAGCATTTT.

The chain combines TRBV7-2 with TRBJ2-7, with D possibly being TRBD2 (5 bases). This CDR3 is 15 amino acids long. Between the trimmed V and J ends, which lost 7 bases and 0 bases, there was a span of 16 bases. Germline CDR1 and CDR2: SGHTA and FQGNSA. CDR3 region: CASTLGLATSYEQYF. CDR3 coding DNA: TGTGCCAGCACCCTTGGCCTAGCCACCTCCTACGAGCAGTACTTC. The variable domain in full, with the rest retrieved from reference TRBV7-2 and TRBJ2-7, is GAGVSQSPSNKVTEKGKDVELRCDPISGHTALYWYRQSLGQGLEFLIYFQGNSAPDKSGLPSDRFSAERTGGSVSTLTIQRTQQEDSAVYLCASTLGLATSYEQYFGPGTRLTVT.

There are a few counts of this clone. The V and J genes are TRBV28 and TRBJ2-5; 9 nucleotides match TRBD2. CDR3 length: 16 residues. Germline trimming cut 6 bases from V and 1 base from J; bases unmatched to any gene: 9. The germline CDR1 and CDR2 sequences are MDHEN and SYDVKM. CDR3 DNA: TGTGCCAGCAGCCCCTGGGTAGCGGGGGCCCAAGAGACCCAGTACTTC. This sequence encodes CASSPWVAGAQETQYF.

This clone has a single count. The chain combines TRBV27 with TRBJ2-3; D ambiguous. V dropped 6 bases and J dropped 3 bases, with 4 bases sitting between them. The CDR3 length is 11 residues. Germline V gene lookup returns CDR1 MNHEY and CDR2 SMNVEV (reference sequence). The CDR3 sequence is CASRETDTQYF. The CDR3 DNA follows: TGTGCCAGCAGAGAAACAGATACGCAGTATTTT.

J is TRBJ2-3 and V is TRBV4-3, with 7 bases aligning to TRBD2. The CDR3 is 14 residues long. The germline gives CDR1 LGHNA, CDR2 YSLEER. Losses at the gene ends were 3 bases for V and 3 bases for J; bases not matched to a gene: 3. CDR3 coding DNA: TGCGCCAGCAGCCAGCTAGCGGAGACAGATACGCAGTATTTT. Translated, it gives CASSQLAETDTQYF.

The chain links TRBV23-1 to TRBJ1-5; D is unclear. TRBV23-1 is an open reading frame whose function is uncertain. This CDR3 spans 17 amino acids. Trimming shortened V by 4 bases and J by 3 bases, and 19 bases separated the two germline ends. The CDR3 DNA reads as TGCGCCAGCAGTCGTTCGTCAGAAGCAGTCAACAATCAGCCCCAGCATTTT. This gives the protein CASSRSSEAVNNQPQHF.

DNA of the CDR3: TGTGCCAGCAGTGAGCGGGAGGGCCGTAACGAGCAGTACTTC. Translating it yields CASSEREGRNEQYF. The chain recombines TRBV27 with TRBJ2-7; 10 nucleotides align to TRBD2. V trimming: 5 bases; J trimming: 5 bases; junction bases outside the gene matches: 6. The CDR3 runs to 14 residues. Germline CDR1 reads MNHEY; CDR2 reads SMNVEV (reference sequence).

The V and J genes are TRBV9 and TRBJ2-3; D perhaps matches TRBD1 (6 bases). The CDR3 has 15 residues. The germline CDR1 and CDR2 sequences are SGDLS and YYNGEE. V gave up 0 bases and J gave up 2 bases, with 10 bases separating them. CDR3 DNA: TGTGCCAGCAGCGTAGGACAGGCAGACACAGATACGCAGTATTTT. Translated: CASSVGQADTDTQYF.

This clone was recorded once. This chain connects TRBV6-6 to TRBJ2-3; the match to TRBD2 covers 10 bases. Germline V gene data show CDR1 as MNHNY and CDR2 as SVGAGI (reference sequence). This CDR3 comprises 16 residues. V lost 2 bases and J lost 3; bases outside the gene matches: 5. The CDR3 nucleotides are TGTGCCAGCAGTTACCCAGCGGGAGGGCCTACAGATACGCAGTATTTT. It translates to CASSYPAGGPTDTQYF.

J is TRBJ2-7 and V is TRBV15; 11 nucleotides match TRBD1. The CDR3 extends over 15 amino acids. With 4 bases clipped from V and 3 bases from J, the junction kept 5 bases outside the gene matches. Germline lookup yields CDR1 LNHNV and CDR2 YYDKDF (reference sequence). The CDR3 coding sequence is TGTGCCACCAGCACTTACGGGACAGGGGGCTACGAGCAGTACTTC. This encodes CATSTYGTGGYEQYF.